This TCR beta chain is from a study of identical twins. Whole-study results and caveats: The study found excess low generation probability among twin-shared out-of-frame alpha sequences.

This clonotype appeared a few times. Its antigen is currently unknown. TCRdb fed the 5' RACE reads into MiXCR, producing one record per CDR3 protein. The data show 450,000 to 650,000 distinct CDR3 sequences, with 9.5% to 10% seen just once and approximately 3% held by the top ten. Germline CDR1 reads SGHTA; CDR2 reads FQGNSA. The CDR3 is made up of 16 amino acids. V was pared by 5 bases and J by 1 base, with 4 bases of the junction left unmatched. This same sample was also taken into another study, of yellow fever vaccine responses in identical twins. From that second work: The T cell response to vaccination in identical twins was reportedly partly convergent and partly personalized.

The sample taken for sequencing was PBMCs. The sequence was obtained from a woman aged 18-29 years in good health. The rearrangement joins TRBV7-2 to TRBJ2-2, with TRBD2 matching 10 bases. The CDR3 DNA follows: TGTGCCAGCAGCCAAAGCGGGGGGGGGAACACCGGGGAGCTGTTTTTT. Translating gives CASSQSGGGNTGELFF.